This TCR beta chain was found in a study of blood T cell repertoires in COVID-19. For the study at large: The study drew acute and convalescent COVID-19 samples from the United States, Italy and Spain.

After removal of 11 bases from V and 6 bases from J, the junction contained 17 bases not matched to a gene. Germline loops: CDR1 KGHDR, CDR2 SFDVKD. CDR3 length: 16 residues. Original methodology: Amplification of reference gene primers was used by the study to estimate nucleated cell counts. Some clones are missing from TCRdb's copy, which holds only in-frame ones; the method was immunoSEQ multiplex PCR. The V and J calls and clone size come from that table; D and trimming were worked out from the DNA. The repertoire consists of 400,000 or so clones, with about 88% occurring once and the leading ten covering 2.5% to 3.5%.

The TCR sequence derives from a human donor in a cohort sampled during active COVID-19. Sequenced input: peripheral blood. V and J are TRBV24-1 and TRBJ1-5; 8 nucleotides agree with TRBD1. CDR3 in DNA: TGTGCCATCGAAAAAACAACGGACAGGGTTTGTCAGCCCCAGCATTTT. Amino acids: CAIEKTTDRVCQPQHF.